This TCR beta chain was sequenced during a study of blood T cell repertoires in COVID-19 (dated by TCRdb to the early 2020s). Looking at the study overall: Samples from collaborators originated in the United States, Italy and Spain and spanned both the acute and convalescent phases of COVID-19. The material from the prospective study consisted of cDNA or gDNA derived from T cells, B-cell-depleted T cells, or PBMCs. The dataset comprised deeply sampled blood TCRbeta repertoires from subjects exposed to, actively infected with, or recovered from COVID-19. The repertoires were made available in a free public database intended to serve as a resource for research on the immune response to SARS-CoV-2. Samples were obtained from the ongoing ImmuneRACE study (first 160 participants) and from about 1,300 subjects provided by 6 global collaborators. A de-identified subject ID, COVID-19 status, age in years and sex were almost always included in the sample metadata. Where available, HLA class I and class II types were obtained from metadata supplied by the sample provider rather than from assay-based typing. The investigation overall reported the following: The quantity of clinical and demographic metadata differed by source and by participant and was supplied without curation.

A word on this clone: Its antigen target is currently unknown. Base qualities were left out, and no much larger clone turns up one base away.

For CDR1 and CDR2, the germline V gene (reference sequence) lists GTSNPN and SVGIG. The CDR3 covers 15 residues, taking in both the cysteine and the phenylalanine. The CDR3 DNA has 45 bases and is translated from base 1. V loses 4 bases of germline sequence and J loses 4 bases, and the interval between the two ends is 19 bases. Each collaborating institution followed its own protocols to collect whole blood in K2EDTA tubes. Collaborator samples were shipped for TCRbeta analysis as frozen whole blood, isolated PBMCs, or DNA extracted from either sample type. TCRbeta CDR3 regions were amplified from genomic DNA using the immunoSEQ Assay, a bias-controlled multiplex PCR. Per the original workflow: The number of nucleated cells in each sample was estimated by amplification of reference gene primers within the assay. Sequence reads were collapsed and filtered to measure the absolute abundance of every unique TCRbeta CDR3 rearrangement. For each sample, productive Simpson clonality was calculated by taking the square root of Simpson's diversity index across productive rearrangements. What TCRdb holds here is the immuneACCESS table cut down to in-frame rearrangements. Part of the clones is not present; checked against another copy, under half of the missing clones reflect an unresolved V gene, and the others are unexplained. The DNA was the basis for D and trimming; V, J and clone size are from that table. For this sample there are 150,000 to 200,000 clones; under 90% appear just once. Of the sample, roughly 18% is held by the ten largest clones.

The sample consisted of peripheral blood. The clonotype comes from a woman aged 80 or over with acute or convalescent COVID-19. The rearranged chain carries TRBV30 and TRBJ1-2; TRBD1 could be the D gene, as 5 bases match. The CDR3 protein sequence reads: CAWNQKGTAIYGYTF. The DNA sequence is given as TGTGCCTGGAACCAAAAGGGGACTGCCATCTATGGCTACACCTTC.